The table lists the clone carrying this TCR beta chain with a count of one. What it recognizes is unknown. This specimen includes other DNA sequences encoding the same CDR3. This sample was included in a study of cytomegalovirus exposure and HLA in healthy donors. Study overall: The same platform as the roughly 630 first-cohort repertoires was used for the 90 to 150 validation repertoires, a later analysis reported.

Study-wide results and caveats: Across donors, most TCRs were seen rarely, yet some public ones were widespread. The authors confirmed in vitro that three CMV-associated chains were specific for CMV antigens.

The method was immunoSEQ multiplex PCR; TCRdb's version includes in-frame clones alone and lacks a portion of them. The profile covers about 130,000 clones, with nearly 90% appearing a single time and over 8.5% taken by the ten largest. After removal of 3 bases from V and 2 bases from J, the junction contained 3 bases not matched to a gene. Germline loops: CDR1 SGHRS, CDR2 YFSETQ. The CDR3 covers 14 residues. The donors were members of the validation cohort, which comprised about 120 subjects and was separate from the first cohort of some 680 subjects. Sequenced sample: PBMCs. The rearrangement links TRBV5-1 to TRBJ2-3, with TRBD1 identical over 7 bases. This sequence was found in a woman aged 18-29 years in good health and CMV-seropositive. DNA of the CDR3: TGCGCCAGCAGCTCGGGACAGTTCACAGATACGCAGTATTTT. It encodes CASSSGQFTDTQYF.